The TCR beta chain described here comes from a study of shared clonotypes between healthy human individuals. Study as a whole: Three CD4 naive, three CD4 memory, two CD8 naive and one CD8 memory plate were used per donor. Overall study results and limits: It was only blood that was sampled, and tissue repertoires likely differ.

Sequencing used immunoSEQ multiplex PCR; TCRdb keeps in-frame clones, though not all of them. The sample contains more than 900,000 clones, approximately 80% of which appear only once. The CDR3 totals 13 residues. The germline V gene encodes CDR1 MNHEY and CDR2 SMNVEV (reference sequence). The V segment lost 7 bases and the J segment 1 base; nucleotides outside the gene matches: 1. A remark on this clone: The antigen is unknown. A far larger clone is a single base away, which makes a read error likely.

The source of this sequence is a young man in good health. Some clones in this sample may be carry-over from other donors' samples. Sequenced input: memory CD4+ T cells from PBMCs. This sample's subset: CD45RA-negative fraction. The chain carries TRBV27 and TRBJ2-7; TRBD1 matches at 10 bases. The CDR3 is CASKGQGSYEQYF. The CDR3 nucleotides are TGTGCCAGCAAGGGACAGGGGTCCTACGAGCAGTACTTC.